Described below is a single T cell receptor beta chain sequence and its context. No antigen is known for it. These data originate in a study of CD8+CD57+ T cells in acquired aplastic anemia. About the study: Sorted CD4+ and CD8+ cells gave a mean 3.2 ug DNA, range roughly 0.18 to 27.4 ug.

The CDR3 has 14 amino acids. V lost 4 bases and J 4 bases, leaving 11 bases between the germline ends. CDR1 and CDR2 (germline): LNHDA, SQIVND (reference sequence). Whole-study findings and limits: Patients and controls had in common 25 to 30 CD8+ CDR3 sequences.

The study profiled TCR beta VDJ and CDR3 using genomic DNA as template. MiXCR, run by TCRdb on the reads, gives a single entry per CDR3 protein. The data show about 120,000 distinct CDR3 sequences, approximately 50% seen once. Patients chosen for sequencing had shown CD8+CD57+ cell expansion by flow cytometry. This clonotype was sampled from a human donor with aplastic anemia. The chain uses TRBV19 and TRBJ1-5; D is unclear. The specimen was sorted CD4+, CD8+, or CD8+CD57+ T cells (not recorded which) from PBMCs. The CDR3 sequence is CASSTDGVNQPQHF. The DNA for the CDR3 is TGTGCCAGTAGTACGGACGGGGTTAATCAGCCCCAGCATTTT.